This T cell receptor beta chain came from a study of cytomegalovirus exposure and HLA in healthy donors. The study, taken as a whole, reports: The authors listed some 150 TCR beta chains as cytomegalovirus-associated. There were a few CMV-associated chains whose specificity for CMV antigens was confirmed in vitro. Later analysis indicated greater clonal expansion among HLA-associated TCR beta chains than among equally common other chains.

PCR was performed using 60 Vbeta and 13 Jbeta primers. Profiled with immunoSEQ multiplex PCR; TCRdb holds only in-frame clones, not every one. Its listing shows around 150,000 clones. V was pared by 8 bases and J by 4 bases, with 11 bases of the junction left unmatched. This CDR3 has 16 residues. In germline, CDR1 is SGHTA, CDR2 FQGNSA. Regarding this clone: Antigen: not known.

This sequence was found in a middle-aged man in good health and CMV-seronegative. The chain uses TRBV7-2 and TRBJ2-1; 10 bases line up with TRBD2. The sample consisted of PBMCs. The CDR3 protein is CASALAGAGVYNEQFF. Written as DNA, the CDR3 is TGTGCCAGCGCGCTAGCGGGGGCTGGGGTATACAATGAGCAGTTCTTC.